This T cell receptor (beta chain) was retrieved from a study of blood T cell repertoires in COVID-19. Study in general: Collection of acute and convalescent COVID-19 samples took place in the United States, Italy and Spain. Sources were T cells, B-cell-depleted T cells, or PBMCs; the material itself was cDNA or gDNA.

Per the authors' pipeline: Amplifying reference gene primers gave estimates of nucleated cell counts. TCRdb keeps only in-frame clones here, not all; method: immunoSEQ multiplex PCR. That table furnishes V, J and clone size, whereas the DNA furnished D and trimming. This table has 200,000 to 250,000 clones, around four fifths appearing once. From germline, CDR1 is LGHNA and CDR2 YNFKEQ. This CDR3 has 14 amino acids. V shed 4 bases, J shed 1 base, and the junction held 2 bases outside the gene matches. The V and J genes are TRBV4-2 and TRBJ1-2; 8 bases are shared with TRBD1. What was sequenced was peripheral blood. The receptor comes from a man aged 25-45 years who had recovered from COVID-19. The CDR3 DNA is TGTGCCAGCAGCCGCGACAGGGGTAACTATGGCTACACCTTC. Its translation is CASSRDRGNYGYTF.